This T cell receptor (beta chain) was recovered during a study of cytomegalovirus exposure and HLA in healthy donors. Study information: T cells numbering about 180 million yielded 100 million to 120 million unique TCR beta sequences in an earlier analysis. Study observations and caveats: The listing of some 170 TCR beta chains classed them as cytomegalovirus-associated. Presence/absence analyses supposed approximately even sequencing depth among donors.

A remark on this clone: Its cognate antigen is unknown.

The CDR3 is 15 residues long. CDR1 SEHNR and CDR2 FQNEAQ come from the germline V gene (reference sequence). J was trimmed by 9 bases and V by 4 bases; bases with no gene match: 5. The PCR made use of 60 Vbeta and 13 Jbeta primers. Using immunoSEQ multiplex PCR, the repertoire was profiled, and TCRdb retains in-frame clones only, with some absent. Here the sample spans over 150,000 clones, over 65% being singletons. This chain uses TRBV7-9 with TRBJ2-1, with 14 bases aligning to TRBD2. The sequence was collected from a middle-aged woman in good health and CMV-seropositive. Sequences were obtained from PBMCs. The CDR3 here is CASSSGLAGVGEQFF. CDR3 bases: TGTGCCAGCAGCTCGGGACTAGCGGGAGTCGGTGAGCAGTTCTTC.